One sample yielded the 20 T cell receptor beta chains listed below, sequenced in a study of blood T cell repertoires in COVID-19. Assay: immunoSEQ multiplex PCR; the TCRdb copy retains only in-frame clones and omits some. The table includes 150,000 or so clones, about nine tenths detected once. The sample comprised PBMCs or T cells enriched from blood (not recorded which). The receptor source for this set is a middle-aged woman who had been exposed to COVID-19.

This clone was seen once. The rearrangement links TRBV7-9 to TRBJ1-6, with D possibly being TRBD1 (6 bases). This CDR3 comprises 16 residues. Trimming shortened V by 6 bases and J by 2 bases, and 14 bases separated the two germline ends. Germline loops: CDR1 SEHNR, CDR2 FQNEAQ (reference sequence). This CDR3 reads CASSRQAGPYNSPLHF. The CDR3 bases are TGTGCCAGCAGTAGACAGGCAGGTCCCTATAATTCACCCCTCCACTTT.

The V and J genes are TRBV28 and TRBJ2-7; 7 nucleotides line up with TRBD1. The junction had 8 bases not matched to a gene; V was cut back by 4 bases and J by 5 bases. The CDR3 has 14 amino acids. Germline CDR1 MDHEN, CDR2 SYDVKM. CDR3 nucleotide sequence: TGTGCCAGCAGTTCGCCCGACAGGGTCGACGAGCAGTACTTC. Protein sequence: CASSSPDRVDEQYF.

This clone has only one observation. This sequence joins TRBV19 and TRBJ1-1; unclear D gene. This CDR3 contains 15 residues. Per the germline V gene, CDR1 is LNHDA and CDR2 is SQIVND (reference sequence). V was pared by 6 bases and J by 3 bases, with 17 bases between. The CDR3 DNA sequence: TGTGCCAGTAGCCTCACGGCCCGGAGGTACACTGAAGCTTTCTTT. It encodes CASSLTARRYTEAFF.

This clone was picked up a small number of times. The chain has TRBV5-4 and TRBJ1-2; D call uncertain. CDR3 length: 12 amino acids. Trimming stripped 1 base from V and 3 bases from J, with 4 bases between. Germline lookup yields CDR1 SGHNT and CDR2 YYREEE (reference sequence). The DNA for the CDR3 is TGTGCCAGCAGCTTGCCGGACTATGGCTACACCTTC. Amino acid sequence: CASSLPDYGYTF.

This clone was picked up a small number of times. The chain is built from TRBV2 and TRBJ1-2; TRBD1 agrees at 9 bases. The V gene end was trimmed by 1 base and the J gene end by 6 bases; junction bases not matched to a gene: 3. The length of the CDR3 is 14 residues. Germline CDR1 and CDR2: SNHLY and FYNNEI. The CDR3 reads CASSEDRTGDGYTF. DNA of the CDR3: TGTGCCAGCAGTGAAGACCGGACAGGGGATGGCTACACCTTC. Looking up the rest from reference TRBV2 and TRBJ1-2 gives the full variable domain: EPEVTQTPSHQVTQMGQEVILRCVPISNHLYFYWYRQILGQKVEFLVSFYNNEISEKSEIFDDQFSVERPDGSNFTLKIRSTKLEDSAMYFCASSEDRTGDGYTFGSGTRLTVV.

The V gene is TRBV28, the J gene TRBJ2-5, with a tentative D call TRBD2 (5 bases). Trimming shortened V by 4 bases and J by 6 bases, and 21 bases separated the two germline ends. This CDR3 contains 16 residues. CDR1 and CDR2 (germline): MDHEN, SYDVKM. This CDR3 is CASSSPDGLVLKTQYF. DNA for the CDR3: TGTGCCAGCAGTTCACCAGATGGACTCGTGTTGAAGACCCAGTACTTC. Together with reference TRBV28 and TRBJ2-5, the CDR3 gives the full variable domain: DVKVTQSSRYLVKRTGEKVFLECVQDMDHENMFWYRQDPGLGLRLIYFSYDVKMKEKGDIPEGYSVSREKKERFSLILESASTNQTSMYLCASSSPDGLVLKTQYFGPGTRLLVL.

The CDR3 reads CASSLEVRLGNTEAFF. In nucleotides, the CDR3 is TGCGCCAGCAGCTTGGAAGTCAGGTTGGGGAACACTGAAGCTTTCTTT. The chain joins TRBV5-1 to TRBJ1-1; no clear D. V gave up 0 bases and J gave up 1 base, with 13 bases separating them. The germline gives CDR1 SGHRS, CDR2 YFSETQ. The CDR3 sequence is 16 residues long.

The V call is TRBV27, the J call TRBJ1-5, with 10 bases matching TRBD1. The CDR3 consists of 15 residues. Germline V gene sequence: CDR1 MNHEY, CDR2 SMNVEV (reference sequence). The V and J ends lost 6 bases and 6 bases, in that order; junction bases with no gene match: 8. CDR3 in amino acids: CASSRDRGVGQPQHF. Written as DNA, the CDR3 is TGTGCCAGCAGCCGGGACAGGGGCGTGGGTCAGCCCCAGCATTTT.

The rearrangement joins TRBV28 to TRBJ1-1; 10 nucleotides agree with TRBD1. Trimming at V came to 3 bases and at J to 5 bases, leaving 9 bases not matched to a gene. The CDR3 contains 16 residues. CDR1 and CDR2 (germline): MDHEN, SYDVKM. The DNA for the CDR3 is TGTGCCAGCAGTTTGGCCGCCGGGACAGGGGAAACTGAAGCTTTCTTT. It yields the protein CASSLAAGTGETEAFF.

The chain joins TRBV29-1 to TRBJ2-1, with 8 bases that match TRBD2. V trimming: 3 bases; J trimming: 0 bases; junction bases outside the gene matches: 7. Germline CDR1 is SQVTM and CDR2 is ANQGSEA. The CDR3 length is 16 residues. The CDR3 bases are TGCAGCGTTGATACTAGCGGTTGGAGCTCCTACAATGAGCAGTTCTTC. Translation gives CSVDTSGWSSYNEQFF.

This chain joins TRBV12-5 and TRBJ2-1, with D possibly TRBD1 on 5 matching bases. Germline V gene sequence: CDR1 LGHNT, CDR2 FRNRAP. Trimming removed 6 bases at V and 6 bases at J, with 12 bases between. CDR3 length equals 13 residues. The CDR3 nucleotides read TGTGCTAGTGGCCCCCAGACAGTCAATGAGCAGTTCTTC. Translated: CASGPQTVNEQFF. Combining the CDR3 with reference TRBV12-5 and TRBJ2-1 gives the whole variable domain DARVTQTPRHKVTEMGQEVTMRCQPILGHNTVFWYRQTMMQGLELLAYFRNRAPLDDSGMPKDRFSAEMPDATLATLKIQPSEPRDSAVYFCASGPQTVNEQFFGPGTRLTVL.

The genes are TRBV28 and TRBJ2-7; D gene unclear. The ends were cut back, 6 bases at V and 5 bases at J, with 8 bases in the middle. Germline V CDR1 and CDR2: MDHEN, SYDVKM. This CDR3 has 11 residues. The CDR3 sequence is CASSPRDEQYF. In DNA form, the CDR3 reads TGTGCCAGCAGCCCCCGGGACGAGCAGTACTTC. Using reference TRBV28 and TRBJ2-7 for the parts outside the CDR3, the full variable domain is DVKVTQSSRYLVKRTGEKVFLECVQDMDHENMFWYRQDPGLGLRLIYFSYDVKMKEKGDIPEGYSVSREKKERFSLILESASTNQTSMYLCASSPRDEQYFGPGTRLTVT.

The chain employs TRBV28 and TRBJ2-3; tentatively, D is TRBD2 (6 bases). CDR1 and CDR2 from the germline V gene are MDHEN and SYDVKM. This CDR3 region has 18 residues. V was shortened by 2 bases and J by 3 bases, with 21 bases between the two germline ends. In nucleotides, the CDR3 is TGTGCCAGCAGTTTAGGACCCAATACCGGAGGGTGGACAGATACGCAGTATTTT. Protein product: CASSLGPNTGGWTDTQYF.

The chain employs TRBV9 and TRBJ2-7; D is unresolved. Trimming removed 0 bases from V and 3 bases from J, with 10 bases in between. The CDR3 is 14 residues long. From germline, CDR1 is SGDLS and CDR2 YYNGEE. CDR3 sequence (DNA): TGTGCCAGCAGCGTAGGTTCCCAGGTCTACGAGCAGTACTTC. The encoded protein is CASSVGSQVYEQYF.

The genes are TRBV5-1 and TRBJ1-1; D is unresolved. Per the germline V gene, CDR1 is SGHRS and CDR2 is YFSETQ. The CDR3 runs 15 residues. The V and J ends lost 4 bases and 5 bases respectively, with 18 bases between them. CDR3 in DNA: TGCGCCAGCAGCGGAATCACAAGAAGCGGGACTGAAGCTTTCTTT. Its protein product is CASSGITRSGTEAFF.

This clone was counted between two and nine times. CDR3 amino acids: CASSLAAGTYEQYF. The CDR3 DNA is TGCGCCAGCAGCTTGGCCGCGGGGACCTACGAGCAGTACTTC. The chain uses TRBV5-1 and TRBJ2-7; a weak D match, TRBD2 (6 bases). V was pared by 0 bases and J by 2 bases, with 9 bases between. This CDR3 has 14 residues. Germline CDR1 reads SGHRS; CDR2 reads YFSETQ.

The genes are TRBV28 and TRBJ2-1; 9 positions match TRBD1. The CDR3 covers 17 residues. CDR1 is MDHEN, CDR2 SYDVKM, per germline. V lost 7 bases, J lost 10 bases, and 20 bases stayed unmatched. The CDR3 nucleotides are TGTGCCAGCACCCCCACCTCCGGGACAGGGCCCCTCGGGGAGCAGTTCTTC. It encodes CASTPTSGTGPLGEQFF.

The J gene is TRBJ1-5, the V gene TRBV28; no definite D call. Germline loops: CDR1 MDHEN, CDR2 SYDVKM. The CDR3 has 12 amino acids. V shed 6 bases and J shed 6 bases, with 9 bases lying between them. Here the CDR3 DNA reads TGTGCCAGCAGGTACAGTGGTCAGCCCCAGCATTTT. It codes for CASRYSGQPQHF.

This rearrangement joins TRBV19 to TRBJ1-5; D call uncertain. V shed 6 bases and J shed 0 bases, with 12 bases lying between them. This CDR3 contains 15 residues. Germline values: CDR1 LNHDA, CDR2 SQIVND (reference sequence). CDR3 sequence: CASRTQSNSNQPQHF. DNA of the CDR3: TGTGCCAGTAGGACACAGAGTAATAGCAATCAGCCCCAGCATTTT.

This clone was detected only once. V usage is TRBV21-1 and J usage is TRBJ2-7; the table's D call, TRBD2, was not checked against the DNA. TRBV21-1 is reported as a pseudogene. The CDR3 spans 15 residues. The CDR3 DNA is TGTGCCAGCAGCATGGGACTAGCGGGAAATGACGAGCAGTACTTC. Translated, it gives CASSMGLAGNDEQYF.